Each of the 13 T cell receptor beta chains below was sequenced from the same sample in a study of identical twins. TCRdb reanalysed the 5' RACE reads using MiXCR and keeps one entry per CDR3 protein. The sample lists some 1,700,000 distinct CDR3 sequences, less than 40% seen once, with approximately 0.25% in the top ten. Sequencing was carried out using cord blood. The receptors come from a newborn girl in good health.

This clonotype was counted between two and nine times. The chain is built from TRBV20-1 and TRBJ2-1, with TRBD2 matching over 10 bases. The V gene's germline CDR1 is DFQATT and CDR2 SNEGSKA (reference sequence). There are 14 residues in the CDR3. Trimming took 4 bases from V and 10 from J; bases not matched to a gene: 10. CDR3 region: CSATGTSDLVEQFF. The CDR3 bases are TGCAGTGCTACCGGGACTAGCGATCTCGTGGAGCAGTTCTTC.

The chain employs TRBV11-2 and TRBJ1-2, with 7 bases matching TRBD1. V lost 5 bases, J lost 2 bases, and 8 bases stayed unmatched. The germline V gene has CDR1 SGHAT and CDR2 FQNNGV. This CDR3 spans 15 amino acids. This chain's CDR3 is CASSPGQVLNYGYTF. The CDR3 region has the DNA TGTGCCAGCAGCCCCGGACAGGTCCTCAACTATGGCTACACCTTC.

This chain links TRBV27 with TRBJ1-5; D gene uncertain. Germline CDR1 reads MNHEY; CDR2 reads SMNVEV (reference sequence). Trimming shortened V by 5 bases and J by 1 base, and 12 bases separated the two germline ends. The CDR3 length is 15 residues. In DNA form, the CDR3 reads TGTGCCAGCAGTCTCTCAATAGGGAGCAATCAGCCCCAGCATTTT. Residues: CASSLSIGSNQPQHF.

This clonotype was picked up many times. V is TRBV7-9 and J is TRBJ2-4; the D gene is possibly TRBD2 (5 bases). This CDR3 spans 15 amino acids. CDR1 is SEHNR and CDR2 is FQNEAQ in the germline V gene (reference sequence). V lost 1 base to trimming and J lost 0 bases, with 7 bases between them. The chain's CDR3 is CASSLVGIAKNIQYF. The CDR3, as DNA: TGTGCCAGCAGCTTAGTCGGGATAGCCAAAAACATTCAGTACTTC.

The V call is TRBV20-1, the J call TRBJ1-1; 8 bases are shared with TRBD1. This CDR3 contains 15 residues. J was trimmed by 7 bases and V by 3 bases; bases with no gene match: 13. Germline V gene sequence: CDR1 DFQATT, CDR2 SNEGSKA (reference sequence). CDR3 sequence reads: CSASNPRDRHIEAFF. The CDR3 DNA reads TGCAGTGCTAGTAACCCCCGGGACAGGCACATTGAAGCTTTCTTT.

The chain carries TRBV7-2 and TRBJ1-2; TRBD1 matches at 7 bases. This CDR3 spans 16 amino acids. In germline, CDR1 is SGHTA, CDR2 FQGNSA. V gave up 6 bases and J gave up 7 bases; unmatched junction bases: 17. The CDR3 is CASRRLTGPDGGGYTF. For the CDR3, the DNA is TGTGCCAGCAGACGGCTGACAGGGCCCGATGGGGGTGGCTACACCTTC.

The chain has TRBV27 and TRBJ2-1; 7 positions match TRBD1. TRBJ2-7 matches the DNA end more closely, so the J call is doubtful. Germline CDR1 is MNHEY and CDR2 is SMNVEV (reference sequence). The CDR3 is made up of 16 amino acids. The CDR3 DNA follows: TGTGCCAGCAGTCACCTAGGACAGGACCCCTACAATGAGCAGTACTTC. Residues: CASSHLGQDPYNEQYF.

This clonotype was recorded a few times. The chain recombines TRBV11-2 with TRBJ2-3; D not certain. CDR3 length: 16 residues. Germline lookup yields CDR1 SGHAT and CDR2 FQNNGV. Trimming stripped 2 bases from V and 3 bases from J, with 15 bases between. CDR3 region: CASSLIYKQGTDTQYF. Here the CDR3 DNA reads TGTGCCAGCAGCTTAATATACAAGCAAGGTACAGATACGCAGTATTTT.

Only a few counts were recorded for this clonotype. The chain couples TRBV24-1 to TRBJ2-3, with 8 bases aligning to TRBD1. CDR3 size: 18 residues. Germline V CDR1 and CDR2: KGHDR, SFDVKD. With V trimmed by 2 bases and J by 2 bases, 11 bases remained unmatched. CDR3 sequence reads: CATSDWGAGTGPTDTQYF. In DNA, the CDR3 is TGTGCCACCAGTGATTGGGGGGCCGGGACAGGTCCCACAGATACGCAGTATTTT.

This clonotype appeared many times. J is TRBJ1-2 and V is TRBV6-2 or TRBV6-3; tentatively, D is TRBD1 (6 bases). Trimming shortened V by 5 bases and J by 3 bases, and 10 bases separated the two germline ends. Germline V gene sequence: CDR1 MNHEY, CDR2 SVGEGT. The CDR3 covers 13 residues. In DNA, the CDR3 is TGTGCCAGCAGTCGACAGGTCTACTATGGCTACACCTTC. Its protein is CASSRQVYYGYTF.

V usage is TRBV4-2 and J usage is TRBJ2-3; 14 nucleotides match TRBD2. CDR3 length: 17 residues. Per germline, CDR1 LGHNA and CDR2 YNFKEQ. The ends lost 5 bases at V and 3 bases at J; junction bases unmatched: 7. The CDR3 sequence is CASSFGTSGGSTDTQYF. The CDR3 bases are TGTGCCAGCAGCTTTGGGACTAGCGGGGGATCTACAGATACGCAGTATTTT.

This clonotype was seen only a few times. The V gene is TRBV19, the J gene TRBJ2-7; TRBD2 is a possible D gene (7 bases). The CDR3 is 16 amino acids. V was cut by 3 bases and J by 3 bases, with 18 bases left in between. Germline CDR1 reads LNHDA; CDR2 reads SQIVND (reference sequence). The CDR3 DNA follows: TGTGCCAGTAGTATGTTCGGGGGGCCGGGATTCTACGAGCAGTACTTC. This encodes CASSMFGGPGFYEQYF.

This clonotype has only a few counts. The genes are TRBV20-1 and TRBJ1-2; D not certain. Between the trimmed V and J ends, which lost 6 bases and 5 bases, there was a span of 7 bases. The germline V gene has CDR1 DFQATT and CDR2 SNEGSKA (reference sequence). This CDR3 has 10 amino acids. The CDR3 sequence: CSAPDYGYTF. In nucleotides, the CDR3 is TGCAGTGCGCCCGATTATGGCTACACCTTC.